The 3 T cell receptor beta chains presented below share a single source sample, sequenced in a study of T cell changes during pregnancy in multiple sclerosis. Assay: immunoSEQ multiplex PCR; the TCRdb copy retains only in-frame clones and omits some. In the table there are under 55,000 clones, around 90% of which are singletons. The sequencing used CD8+ T cells from peripheral blood mononuclear cells, collected after pregnancy. The receptor source for this set is a female donor with multiple sclerosis, enrolled in a pregnancy study.

The chain has TRBV4-2 and TRBJ2-3, with TRBD2 matching over 10 bases. J gave up 2 bases and V 0 bases, and 8 bases lay outside the gene matches. CDR3 length: 18 residues. CDR1 and CDR2 (germline): LGHNA, YNFKEQ. CDR3 amino acids: CASSQEARLAGDTDTQYF. CDR3 nucleotide sequence: TGTGCCAGCAGCCAAGAAGCTCGGCTAGCGGGGGACACAGATACGCAGTATTTT.

The rearrangement joins TRBV11-2 to TRBJ2-3; no clear D. This CDR3 is 12 amino acids long. Per germline, CDR1 SGHAT and CDR2 FQNNGV. Trimming removed 1 base at V and 6 bases at J, with 5 bases between. The chain's CDR3 is CASSLVQDTQYF. Here the CDR3 DNA reads TGTGCCAGCAGCTTAGTCCAGGATACGCAGTATTTT.

V usage is TRBV27 and J usage is TRBJ2-5, with D possibly matching TRBD2 (5 bases). The germline V gene has CDR1 MNHEY and CDR2 SMNVEV (reference sequence). Trimming shortened V by 6 bases and J by 2 bases, and 10 bases separated the two germline ends. CDR3 size: 13 residues. This CDR3 is CASSYGGQETQYF. The CDR3, as DNA: TGTGCCAGCAGCTACGGAGGTCAAGAGACCCAGTACTTC.